This T cell receptor (beta chain) was sequenced in a study of blood T cell repertoires in COVID-19. Study-level information: Sources were T cells, B-cell-depleted T cells, or PBMCs; the material itself was cDNA or gDNA.

Measured with immunoSEQ multiplex PCR; TCRdb has only the in-frame clones, and not every one. Counted here are roughly 170,000 clones, 79% occurring once; the ten biggest clones make up around 8%. The CDR3 is made up of 13 amino acids. After removal of 5 bases from V and 6 bases from J, the junction contained 3 bases not matched to a gene. Germline lookup yields CDR1 SGHTA and CDR2 FQGNSA. Followed longitudinally, the Seattle patients had been enrolled during active infection. This clone was seen a single time. The chain couples TRBV7-2 to TRBJ2-4; 8 bases are a match to TRBD1. Sequencing input: peripheral blood. This clonotype originated in a woman aged 55-69 years with COVID-19, enrolled during active disease. CDR3 sequence reads: CASSEGQVNIQYF. DNA of the CDR3: TGTGCCAGCAGCGAGGGACAGGTAAACATTCAGTACTTC. Filled out from reference TRBV7-2 and TRBJ2-4, the complete variable domain reads GAGVSQSPSNKVTEKGKDVELRCDPISGHTALYWYRQSLGQGLEFLIYFQGNSAPDKSGLPSDRFSAERTGGSVSTLTIQRTQQEDSAVYLCASSEGQVNIQYFGAGTRLSVL.